The 10 T cell receptor beta chains below come from one sample, sequenced in a study of cytomegalovirus exposure and HLA in healthy donors. Profiling relied on immunoSEQ multiplex PCR, and the TCRdb table lists in-frame clones only, not all of them. The sample has around 170,000 clones, 75% to 90% seen once; the top ten hold about 15%. Input material: PBMCs. All receptors derive from a young man in good health and CMV-seropositive.

J is TRBJ1-4 and V is TRBV5-1; 9 positions agree with TRBD1. The CDR3 covers 13 residues. From germline, CDR1 is SGHRS and CDR2 YFSETQ. After removal of 7 bases from V and 13 bases from J, the junction contained 11 bases not matched to a gene. The CDR3 protein is CASGPGQGNGLFF. As DNA, the CDR3 is TGCGCCAGCGGTCCGGGACAGGGAAACGGACTGTTTTTT.

A single count supports this clone. The chain uses TRBV5-6 and TRBJ1-4, with D unresolved. CDR1 SGHDT and CDR2 YYEEEE come from the germline V gene. V lost 0 bases, J lost 8 bases, and 11 bases lay in between. The CDR3 is made up of 14 amino acids. The CDR3 DNA reads as TGTGCCAGCAGCTTGGGGACCGAGGGCGAAAAACTGTTTTTT. This codes for CASSLGTEGEKLFF.

This rearrangement joins TRBV2 to TRBJ2-2, with 7 bases lining up with TRBD1. CDR1 and CDR2 from the germline V gene are SNHLY and FYNNEI. The CDR3 has 13 residues. The V segment lost 8 bases and the J segment 6 bases; nucleotides outside the gene matches: 6. The CDR3 reads CASSRTGSGELFF. The CDR3, as DNA: TGTGCCAGCTCAAGGACAGGCTCCGGGGAGCTGTTTTTT.

V usage is TRBV5-6 and J usage is TRBJ2-1, with 11 bases lining up with TRBD2. Germline CDR1 and CDR2: SGHDT and YYEEEE. CDR3 size: 16 residues. The ends lost 1 base at V and 3 bases at J; junction bases unmatched: 3. In DNA, the CDR3 is TGTGCCAGCAGCTTGCTACTAGCGGGAGTCTACAATGAGCAGTTCTTC. Protein: CASSLLLAGVYNEQFF.

The V gene is TRBV6-6, the J gene TRBJ2-7; D might be TRBD2 (6 bases). The CDR3 spans 15 residues. CDR1 MNHNY and CDR2 SVGAGI come from the germline V gene (reference sequence). The V gene lost 5 bases and the J gene lost 2 bases, with 16 bases spanning the gap. DNA for the CDR3: TGTGCCAGCAGTGAGACCGGGACTGTCACCTACGAGCAGTACTTC. It specifies CASSETGTVTYEQYF.

A word on this clone: The CDR3 ends on some other residue instead of the conserved phenylalanine or tryptophan, so this is likely a read error. It is unclear where the CDR3 begins or ends on the DNA, so no DNA is shown, and the CDR3 is as TCRdb lists it. The chain couples TRBV2 to TRBJ1-2; the table's D gene call, TRBD1, was not cross checked with the DNA. The CDR3 is made up of 13 amino acids, end residues included. Germline V lookup: CDR1 SNHLY, CDR2 FYNNEI. CDR3 residues: CASSGRDSGPESL.

The rearrangement links TRBV25-1 to TRBJ1-1; no clear D gene. The germline V gene encodes CDR1 MGHDK and CDR2 SYGVNS. The CDR3 loop spans 15 amino acids. The V gene lost 0 bases and the J gene lost 4 bases, with 12 bases spanning the gap. CDR3 protein: CASSEYSGIATEAFF. Here the CDR3 DNA reads TGTGCCAGCAGTGAATACTCAGGTATTGCCACTGAAGCTTTCTTT.

V is TRBV30 and J is TRBJ2-1; 14 bases fit TRBD2. The V segment lost 0 bases and the J segment 7 bases; nucleotides outside the gene matches: 8. Germline lookup yields CDR1 GTSNPN and CDR2 SVGIG (reference sequence). CDR3 length: 17 residues. CDR3 coding DNA: TGTGCCTGGAGTGTACGAGGGACTAGCGGGAGAAGGAATGAGCAGTTCTTC. Its protein product is CAWSVRGTSGRRNEQFF. Filled out from reference TRBV30 and TRBJ2-1, the complete variable domain reads SQTIHQWPATLVQPVGSPLSLECTVEGTSNPNLYWYRQAAGRGLQLLFYSVGIGQISSEVPQNLSASRPQDRQFILSSKKLLLSDSGFYLCAWSVRGTSGRRNEQFFGPGTRLTVL.

V is TRBV4-1 and J is TRBJ2-2; TRBD1 is a possible D gene (5 bases). V was shortened by 2 bases and J by 3 bases, with 13 bases between the two germline ends. The CDR3 is 16 residues long. Germline CDR1 MGHRA, CDR2 YSYEKL. CDR3 loop: CASSQPSGRDTGELFF. CDR3 nucleotide sequence: TGCGCCAGCAGCCAACCATCAGGGCGCGACACCGGGGAGCTGTTTTTT.

This chain uses TRBV2 with TRBJ2-3; possible D gene TRBD2, 6 bases. Germline CDR1 SNHLY, CDR2 FYNNEI. Trimming cost V 6 bases and J 4 bases, with 20 bases left between them. There are 16 residues in the CDR3. CDR3 protein: CASRGVYRGLADTQYF. The DNA for the CDR3 is TGTGCCAGCAGGGGGGTGTATCGGGGGTTGGCAGATACGCAGTATTTT. Complete variable domain (other parts from reference TRBV2 and TRBJ2-3): EPEVTQTPSHQVTQMGQEVILRCVPISNHLYFYWYRQILGQKVEFLVSFYNNEISEKSEIFDDQFSVERPDGSNFTLKIRSTKLEDSAMYFCASRGVYRGLADTQYFGPGTRLTVL.